These 7 T cell receptor beta chains share one sample of origin, sequenced in a study of identical twins. TCRdb reanalysed the 5' RACE reads using MiXCR and keeps one entry per CDR3 protein. The top ten clones hold 1.6% of a sample with just under 650,000 distinct CDR3 sequences, just over 7% of them seen once. The sample was also reused in another study, on yellow fever vaccine responses in identical twins.

Sequences were obtained from PBMCs. The receptors derive from a woman younger than 30 in good health.

This clonotype was picked up a small number of times. The chain recombines TRBV7-9 with TRBJ1-1, with D maybe TRBD1 (6 bases). CDR3 length: 16 residues. V was cut by 5 bases and J by 6 bases, with 22 bases left in between. CDR1 and CDR2 from the germline V gene are SEHNR and FQNEAQ (reference sequence). The CDR3 spells CASSVQGTRRIAEAFF. The CDR3 DNA is TGTGCCAGCAGCGTACAGGGCACGAGGAGGATCGCTGAAGCTTTCTTT.

This sequence joins TRBV7-2 and TRBJ2-1; 7 bases are a match to TRBD2. The germline CDR1 and CDR2 sequences are SGHTA and FQGNSA. Unmatched junction bases numbered 10, after V lost 1 base and J lost 7 bases. This CDR3 comprises 16 residues. The CDR3 reads CASSLVAGVMLNEQFF. CDR3 in DNA: TGTGCCAGCAGCTTAGTGGCGGGAGTGATGCTAAATGAGCAGTTCTTC.

This clonotype was counted only a few times. V gene TRBV6-1 combines with J gene TRBJ2-2, with 10 bases fitting TRBD2. CDR1 is MNHNS, CDR2 SASEGT, per germline. This CDR3 region has 15 residues. V was pared by 6 bases and J by 7 bases, with 8 bases of the junction left unmatched. CDR3 residues: CASRLAGRGVGELFF. CDR3 DNA sequence: TGTGCCAGCAGACTAGCGGGACGAGGGGTCGGGGAGCTGTTTTTT.

The sample holds a few counts of this clonotype. The chain joins TRBV7-9 to TRBJ2-5; the D is unclear. The V end lost 1 base, the J end lost 0 bases, and 6 bases lay between the germline ends. This CDR3 has 14 residues. Germline lookup yields CDR1 SEHNR and CDR2 FQNEAQ (reference sequence). CDR3 loop: CASSLDADQETQYF. In DNA, the CDR3 is TGTGCCAGCAGCTTAGATGCAGACCAAGAGACCCAGTACTTC.

The sample holds many counts of this clonotype. The CDR3: CASSLGEGLSYNEQFF. The DNA for the CDR3 is TGTGCCAGCAGCTTGGGGGAGGGCCTCTCCTACAATGAGCAGTTCTTC. This chain uses TRBV5-5 with TRBJ2-1; 7 nucleotides align to TRBD2. The CDR3 is made up of 16 amino acids. CDR1 and CDR2 (germline): SGHKS, YYEKEE (reference sequence). V dropped 0 bases and J dropped 0; count of bases not matched to a gene: 3.

On this clonotype itself: The junction and the germline gene differ at one end; a read error may be behind it. This rearrangement joins TRBV5-5 to TRBJ2-3; no firm D call. Germline V gene lookup returns CDR1 SGHKS and CDR2 YYEKEE (reference sequence). The CDR3 is made up of 14 amino acids. CDR3: CARSSVLRWDTQYF. The CDR3 region has the DNA TGTGCCAGGAGCTCCGTACTCCGGTGGGATACGCAGTATTTT. Looking up the rest from reference TRBV5-5 and TRBJ2-3 gives the full variable domain: DAGVTQSPTHLIKTRGQQVTLRCSPISGHKSVSWYQQVLGQGPQFIFQYYEKEERGRGNFPDRFSARQFPNYSSELNVNALLLGDSALYLCARSSVLRWDTQYFGPGTRLTVL.

This clonotype was seen a handful of times. The CDR3 DNA sequence: TGCAGTGCAAAGGACAGGACGAACACTGAAGCTTTCTTT. Its translation: CSAKDRTNTEAFF. The chain combines TRBV20-1 with TRBJ1-1; 7 bases agree with TRBD1. This CDR3 has 13 amino acids. V shed 6 bases, J shed 1 base, and the junction held 5 bases outside the gene matches. Looked up from germline, CDR1 is DFQATT and CDR2 is SNEGSKA (reference sequence).